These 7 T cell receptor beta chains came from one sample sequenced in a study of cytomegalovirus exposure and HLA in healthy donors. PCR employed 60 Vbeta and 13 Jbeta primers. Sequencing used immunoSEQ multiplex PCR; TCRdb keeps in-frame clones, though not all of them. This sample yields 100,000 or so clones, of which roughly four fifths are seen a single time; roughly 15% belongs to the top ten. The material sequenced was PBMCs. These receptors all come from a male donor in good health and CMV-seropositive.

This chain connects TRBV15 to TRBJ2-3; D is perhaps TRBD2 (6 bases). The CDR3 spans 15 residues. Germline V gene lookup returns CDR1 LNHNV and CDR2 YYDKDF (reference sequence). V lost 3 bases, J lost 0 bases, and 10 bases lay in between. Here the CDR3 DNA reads TGTGCCACCAGCAGCAGACTAGTTAGCACAGATACGCAGTATTTT. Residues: CATSSRLVSTDTQYF. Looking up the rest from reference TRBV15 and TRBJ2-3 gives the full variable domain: DAMVIQNPRYQVTQFGKPVTLSCSQTLNHNVMYWYQQKSSQAPKLLFHYYDKDFNNEADTPDNFQSRRPNTSFCFLDIRSPGLGDTAMYLCATSSRLVSTDTQYFGPGTRLTVL.

The CDR3 region is CASSDRQGAFTEAFF. CDR3 coding DNA: TGCGCCAGCAGCGACAGACAGGGGGCGTTCACTGAAGCTTTCTTT. This rearrangement joins TRBV5-1 to TRBJ1-1, with TRBD1 matching 10 bases. Germline trimming cut 4 bases from V and 4 bases from J; bases unmatched to any gene: 7. Per the germline V gene, CDR1 is SGHRS and CDR2 is YFSETQ. The CDR3 consists of 15 residues.

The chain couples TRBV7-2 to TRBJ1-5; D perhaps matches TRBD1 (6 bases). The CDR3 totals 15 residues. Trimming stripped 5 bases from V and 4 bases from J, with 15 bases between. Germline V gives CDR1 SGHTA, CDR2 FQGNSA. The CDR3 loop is CASSQDSLKNQPQHF. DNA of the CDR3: TGTGCCAGCAGCCAGGACAGTCTAAAGAATCAGCCCCAGCATTTT.

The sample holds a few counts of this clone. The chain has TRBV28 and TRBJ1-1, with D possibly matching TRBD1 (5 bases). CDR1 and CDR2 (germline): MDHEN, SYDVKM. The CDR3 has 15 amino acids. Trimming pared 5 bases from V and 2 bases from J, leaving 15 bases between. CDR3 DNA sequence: TGTGCCAGCAGTCAGTGGGGGGACCTCAACACTGAAGCTTTCTTT. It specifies CASSQWGDLNTEAFF.

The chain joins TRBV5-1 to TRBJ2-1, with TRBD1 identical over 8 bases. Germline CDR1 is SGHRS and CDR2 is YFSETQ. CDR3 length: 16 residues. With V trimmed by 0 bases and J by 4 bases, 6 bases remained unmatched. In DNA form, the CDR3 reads TGCGCCAGCAGCTTGGGGACAGGGAATTTTTACAATGAGCAGTTCTTC. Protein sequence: CASSLGTGNFYNEQFF. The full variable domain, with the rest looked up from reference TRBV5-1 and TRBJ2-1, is KAGVTQTPRYLIKTRGQQVTLSCSPISGHRSVSWYQQTPGQGLQFLFEYFSETQRNKGNFPGRFSGRQFSNSRSEMNVSTLELGDSALYLCASSLGTGNFYNEQFFGPGTRLTVL.

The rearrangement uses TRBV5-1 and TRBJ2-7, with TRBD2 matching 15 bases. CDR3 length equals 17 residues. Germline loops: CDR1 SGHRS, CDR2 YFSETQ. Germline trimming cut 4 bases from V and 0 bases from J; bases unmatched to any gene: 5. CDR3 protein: CASSRTSGGADSYEQYF. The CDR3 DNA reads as TGCGCCAGCAGCCGGACTAGCGGGGGGGCCGACTCCTACGAGCAGTACTTC.

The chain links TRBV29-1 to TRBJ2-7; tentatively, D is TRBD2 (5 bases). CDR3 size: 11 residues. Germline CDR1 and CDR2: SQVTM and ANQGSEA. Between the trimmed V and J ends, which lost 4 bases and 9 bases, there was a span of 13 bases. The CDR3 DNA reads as TGCAGCGTTGTAGAGCTCCGGGGGCAGTACTTC. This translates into CSVVELRGQYF.